The 2 T cell receptor beta chains reported below all come from one sample, sequenced in a study of control samples from healthy donors and cancer patients. The protocol was immunoSEQ multiplex PCR, while the TCRdb copy is restricted to in-frame clones and leaves out a portion. The sample yields under 450,000 clones, 80% to 95% seen once. Material for sequencing was PBMCs. The origin of the receptors is a man aged 40-50 years with head and neck cancer.

Worth noting for this clone: At one end the junction does not follow the germline gene, possibly because of a read error. Other nucleotide sequences in the sample specify the same CDR3. The CDR3 sequence: CASSQVKSAGATEAFF. In DNA, the CDR3 is TGTGCCAGTAGCCAAGTTAAATCGGCAGGGGCTACCGAAGCTTTCTTT. This chain links TRBV3-1 (or the pseudogene TRBV3-2) with TRBJ1-1, with a tentative D call TRBD1 (6 bases). Germline V lookup: CDR1 LGHDT, CDR2 YNNKEL (reference sequence). This CDR3 spans 16 amino acids.

V gene TRBV27 combines with J gene TRBJ2-3; 14 positions match TRBD2. The CDR3 sequence is 15 residues long. Germline V gene sequence: CDR1 MNHEY, CDR2 SMNVEV (reference sequence). V dropped 4 bases and J dropped 7; count of bases not matched to a gene: 4. In nucleotides, the CDR3 is TGTGCCAGCAGTTCCGGGACTAGCGGGAGAAATACGCAGTATTTT. This sequence encodes CASSSGTSGRNTQYF.